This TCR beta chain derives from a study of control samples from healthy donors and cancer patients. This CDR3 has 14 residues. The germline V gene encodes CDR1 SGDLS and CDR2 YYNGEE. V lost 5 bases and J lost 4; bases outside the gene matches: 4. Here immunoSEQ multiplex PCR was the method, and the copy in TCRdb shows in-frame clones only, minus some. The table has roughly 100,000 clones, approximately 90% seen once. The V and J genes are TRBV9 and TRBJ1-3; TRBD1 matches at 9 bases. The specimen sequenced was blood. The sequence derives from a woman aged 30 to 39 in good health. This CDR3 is CASSSGQGGNTIYF. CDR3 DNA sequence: TGTGCCAGCAGTTCAGGACAGGGGGGAAACACCATATATTTT.